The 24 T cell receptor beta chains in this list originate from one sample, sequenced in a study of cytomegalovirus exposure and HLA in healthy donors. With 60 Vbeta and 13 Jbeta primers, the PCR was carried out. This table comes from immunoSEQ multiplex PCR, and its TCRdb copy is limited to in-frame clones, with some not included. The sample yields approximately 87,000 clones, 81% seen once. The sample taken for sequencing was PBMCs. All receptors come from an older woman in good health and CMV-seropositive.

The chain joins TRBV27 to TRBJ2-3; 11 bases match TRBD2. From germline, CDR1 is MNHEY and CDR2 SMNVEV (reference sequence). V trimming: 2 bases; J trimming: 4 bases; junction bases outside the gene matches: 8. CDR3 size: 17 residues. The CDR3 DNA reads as TGTGCCAGCAGTTTAGAAACTAGCGGGAGCGGCGCAGATACGCAGTATTTT. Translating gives CASSLETSGSGADTQYF.

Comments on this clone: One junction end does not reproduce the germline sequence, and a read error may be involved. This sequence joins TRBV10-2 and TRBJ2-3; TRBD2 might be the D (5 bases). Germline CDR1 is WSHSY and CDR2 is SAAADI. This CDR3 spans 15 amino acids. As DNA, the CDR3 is TGCGCCAGCAGTGCGGGCCGTCCTAGCACAGATACGCGGTATTTT. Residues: CASSAGRPSTDTRYF.

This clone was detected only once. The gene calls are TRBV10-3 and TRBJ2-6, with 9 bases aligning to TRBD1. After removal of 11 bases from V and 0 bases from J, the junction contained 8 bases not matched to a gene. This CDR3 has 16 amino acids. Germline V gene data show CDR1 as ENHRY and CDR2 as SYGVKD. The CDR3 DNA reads TGTGCCGTGGGACAGGGAGAATCCTCTGGGGCCAACGTCCTGACTTTC. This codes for CAVGQGESSGANVLTF.

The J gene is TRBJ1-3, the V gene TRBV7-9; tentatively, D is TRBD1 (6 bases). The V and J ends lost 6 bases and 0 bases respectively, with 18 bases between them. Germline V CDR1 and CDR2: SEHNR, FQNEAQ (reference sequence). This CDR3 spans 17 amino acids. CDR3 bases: TGTGCCAGCAGTGGACAGAGCCGATTCACCTCTGGAAACACCATATATTTT. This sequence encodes CASSGQSRFTSGNTIYF.

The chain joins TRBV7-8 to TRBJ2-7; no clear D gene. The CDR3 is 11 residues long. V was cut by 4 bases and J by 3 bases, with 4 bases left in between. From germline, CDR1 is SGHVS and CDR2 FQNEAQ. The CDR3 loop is CASSSYYEQYF. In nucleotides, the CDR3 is TGTGCCAGCAGCTCGTACTACGAGCAGTACTTC.

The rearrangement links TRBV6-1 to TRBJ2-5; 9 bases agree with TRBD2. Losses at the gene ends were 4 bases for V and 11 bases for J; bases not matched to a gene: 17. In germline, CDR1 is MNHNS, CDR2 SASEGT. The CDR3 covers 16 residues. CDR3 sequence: CASSAQGGGRAREQYF. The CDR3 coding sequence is TGTGCCAGCAGTGCCCAGGGTGGCGGGAGGGCCAGGGAGCAGTACTTC.

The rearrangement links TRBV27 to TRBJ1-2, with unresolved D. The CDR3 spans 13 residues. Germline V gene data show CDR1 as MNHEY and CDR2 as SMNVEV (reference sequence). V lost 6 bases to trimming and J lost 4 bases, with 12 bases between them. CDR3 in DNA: TGTGCCAGCAGAAATAACGGAGCCTATGGCTACACCTTC. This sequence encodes CASRNNGAYGYTF.

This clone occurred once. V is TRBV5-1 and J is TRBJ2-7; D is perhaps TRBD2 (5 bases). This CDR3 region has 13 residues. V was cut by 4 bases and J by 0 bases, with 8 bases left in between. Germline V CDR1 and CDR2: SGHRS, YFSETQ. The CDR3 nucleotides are TGCGCCAGCAGCCCCGGGGACTCCTACGAGCAGTACTTC. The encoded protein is CASSPGDSYEQYF.

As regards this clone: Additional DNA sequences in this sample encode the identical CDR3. CDR3 coding DNA: TGTGCCAGTATTCCCCGGGACAGGGGGAATGGGGAGCTGTTTTTT. Its protein is CASIPRDRGNGELFF. The chain is built from TRBV19 and TRBJ2-2; 11 nucleotides align to TRBD1. V shed 7 bases and J 8 bases; nucleotides not matched to a gene: 9. Germline loops: CDR1 LNHDA, CDR2 SQIVND (reference sequence). The CDR3 contains 15 residues.

The CDR3 DNA is TGTGCCAGCTCACCACCCCCTAGCGGGGTCAATGAGCAGTTCTTC. The encoded protein is CASSPPPSGVNEQFF. The V call is TRBV18, the J call TRBJ2-1; 9 bases map to TRBD2. V gave up 0 bases and J gave up 6 bases; unmatched junction bases: 3. The CDR3 totals 15 residues. Germline V gives CDR1 KGHSH, CDR2 LQKENI.

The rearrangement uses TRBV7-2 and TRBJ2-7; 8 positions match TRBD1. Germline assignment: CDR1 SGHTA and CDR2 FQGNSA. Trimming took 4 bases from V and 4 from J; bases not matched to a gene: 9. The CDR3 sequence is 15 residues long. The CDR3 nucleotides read TGTGCCAGCAGCTCCTCAACAGGGGGTTGGTACGAGCAGTACTTC. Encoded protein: CASSSSTGGWYEQYF.

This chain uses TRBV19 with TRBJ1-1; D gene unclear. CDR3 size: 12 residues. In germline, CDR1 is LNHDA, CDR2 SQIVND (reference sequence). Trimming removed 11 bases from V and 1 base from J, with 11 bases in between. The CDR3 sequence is CALHRGNTEAFF. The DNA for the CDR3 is TGTGCCCTTCACCGGGGGAACACTGAAGCTTTCTTT.

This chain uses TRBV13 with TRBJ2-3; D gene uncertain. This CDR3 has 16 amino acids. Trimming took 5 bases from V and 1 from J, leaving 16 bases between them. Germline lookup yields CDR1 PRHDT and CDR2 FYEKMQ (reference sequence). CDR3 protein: CASSPLGGRRTDTQYF. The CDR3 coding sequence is TGTGCCAGCAGCCCACTCGGTGGCAGGCGCACAGATACGCAGTATTTT. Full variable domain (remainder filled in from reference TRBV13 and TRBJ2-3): AAGVIQSPRHLIKEKRETATLKCYPIPRHDTVYWYQQGPGQDPQFLISFYEKMQSDKGSIPDRFSAQQFSDYHSELNMSSLELGDSALYFCASSPLGGRRTDTQYFGPGTRLTVL.

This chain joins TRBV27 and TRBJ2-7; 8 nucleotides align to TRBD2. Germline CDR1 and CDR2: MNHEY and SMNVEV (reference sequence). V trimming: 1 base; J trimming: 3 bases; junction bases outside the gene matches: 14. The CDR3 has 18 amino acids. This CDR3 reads CASSLYSHSASGSYEQYF. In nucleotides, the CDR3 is TGTGCCAGCAGTTTATATTCCCACTCGGCGAGCGGGAGCTACGAGCAGTACTTC.

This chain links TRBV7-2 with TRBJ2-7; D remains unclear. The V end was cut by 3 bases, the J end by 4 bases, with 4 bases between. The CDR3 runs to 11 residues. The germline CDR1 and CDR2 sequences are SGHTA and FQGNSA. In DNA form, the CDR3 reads TGTGCCAGCAGCTTCCGTTACGAGCAGTACTTC. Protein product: CASSFRYEQYF.

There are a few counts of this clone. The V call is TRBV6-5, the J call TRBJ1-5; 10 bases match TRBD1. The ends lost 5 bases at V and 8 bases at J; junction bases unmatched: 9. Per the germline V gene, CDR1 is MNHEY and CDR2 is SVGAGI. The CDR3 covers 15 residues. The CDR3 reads CASSPMGQGMEPQHF. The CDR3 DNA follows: TGTGCCAGCAGTCCCATGGGACAGGGGATGGAGCCCCAGCATTTT.

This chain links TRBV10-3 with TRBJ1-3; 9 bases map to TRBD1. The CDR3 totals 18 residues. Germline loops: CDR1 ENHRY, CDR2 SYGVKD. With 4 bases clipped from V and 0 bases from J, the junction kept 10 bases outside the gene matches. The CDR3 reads CAISGGRTGQGSGNTIYF. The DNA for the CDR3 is TGTGCCATCAGTGGGGGCCGTACGGGACAGGGCTCTGGAAACACCATATATTTT.

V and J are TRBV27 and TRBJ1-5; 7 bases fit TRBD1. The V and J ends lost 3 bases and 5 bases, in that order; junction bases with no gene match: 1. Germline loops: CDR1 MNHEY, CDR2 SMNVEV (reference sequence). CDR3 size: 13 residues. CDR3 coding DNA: TGTGCCAGCAGTTTCAGGGGGGATCAGCCCCAGCATTTT. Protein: CASSFRGDQPQHF.

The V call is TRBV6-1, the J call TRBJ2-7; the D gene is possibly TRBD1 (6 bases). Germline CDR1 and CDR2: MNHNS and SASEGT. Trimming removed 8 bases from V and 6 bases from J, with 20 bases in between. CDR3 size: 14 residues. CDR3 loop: CASGNNRDNAEQYF. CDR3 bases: TGTGCCAGCGGAAACAACCGGGACAACGCCGAGCAGTACTTC.

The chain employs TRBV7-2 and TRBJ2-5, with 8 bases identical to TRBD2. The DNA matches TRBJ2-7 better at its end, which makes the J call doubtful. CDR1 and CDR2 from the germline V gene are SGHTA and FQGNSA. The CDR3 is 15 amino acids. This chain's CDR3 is CASSWLAGSSYEQYF. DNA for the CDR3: TGTGCCAGCAGCTGGCTAGCGGGTAGCTCCTACGAGCAGTACTTC.

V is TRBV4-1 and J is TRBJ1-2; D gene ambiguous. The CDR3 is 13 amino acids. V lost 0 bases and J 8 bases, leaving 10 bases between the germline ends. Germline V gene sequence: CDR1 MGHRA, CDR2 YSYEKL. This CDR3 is CASSQETGGGYTF. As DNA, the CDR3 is TGCGCCAGCAGCCAAGAAACGGGAGGCGGCTACACCTTC.

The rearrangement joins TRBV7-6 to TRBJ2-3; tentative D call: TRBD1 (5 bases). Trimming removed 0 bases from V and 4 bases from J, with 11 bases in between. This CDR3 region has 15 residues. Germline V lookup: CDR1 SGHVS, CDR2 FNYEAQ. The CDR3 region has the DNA TGTGCCAGCAGCTTAGCTGGGGCTTTGTCAGATACGCAGTATTTT. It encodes CASSLAGALSDTQYF.

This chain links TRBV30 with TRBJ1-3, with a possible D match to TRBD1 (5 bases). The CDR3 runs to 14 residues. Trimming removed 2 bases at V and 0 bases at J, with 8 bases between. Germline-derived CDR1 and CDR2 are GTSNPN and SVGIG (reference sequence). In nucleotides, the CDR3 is TGTGCCTGGAGTCCAGGGTACTCTGGAAACACCATATATTTT. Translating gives CAWSPGYSGNTIYF.

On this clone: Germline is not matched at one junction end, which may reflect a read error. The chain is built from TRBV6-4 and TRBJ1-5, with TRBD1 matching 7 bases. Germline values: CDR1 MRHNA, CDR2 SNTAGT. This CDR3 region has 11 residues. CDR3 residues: CRGELNQPQHF. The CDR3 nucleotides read TGCAGGGGGGAACTCAATCAGCCCCAGCATTTT.